A single sample gave rise to the 23 T cell receptor beta chains below, sequenced in a study of blood T cell repertoires in COVID-19. Using immunoSEQ multiplex PCR, the repertoire was profiled, and TCRdb retains in-frame clones only, with some absent. The sample yields a few hundred thousand clones, about 92% seen once. Sequencing was performed on PBMCs or T cells enriched from blood (not recorded which). Every receptor here comes from a woman aged 30 to 39 who had recovered from COVID-19.

This clone was counted once. The conserved closing phenylalanine or tryptophan is absent in this CDR3, likely reflecting a read error. No DNA is shown, since the ends of the CDR3 on it are uncertain; the CDR3 is the one TCRdb lists. The chain has TRBV21-1 and TRBJ1-1. TRBV21-1 is marked as a pseudogene. The CDR3 spans 11 amino acids, including both terminal residues. CDR3 residues: CASSKDSGLYM.

The gene calls are TRBV5-1 and TRBJ2-4, with D possibly matching TRBD2 (6 bases). Looked up from germline, CDR1 is SGHRS and CDR2 is YFSETQ. V was shortened by 7 bases and J by 4 bases, with 18 bases between the two germline ends. The CDR3 extends over 15 amino acids. The CDR3 sequence is CASSHESSGKNIQYF. The CDR3, as DNA: TGCGCCAGCTCCCACGAGAGTAGCGGAAAAAACATTCAGTACTTC.

V is TRBV2 and J is TRBJ1-6, with D unresolved. Per the germline V gene, CDR1 is SNHLY and CDR2 is FYNNEI. The CDR3 has 18 amino acids. Trimming removed 0 bases at V and 2 bases at J, with 14 bases between. The chain's CDR3 is CASSEALPGATYNSPLHF. The CDR3 DNA follows: TGTGCCAGCAGTGAAGCGCTTCCAGGCGCGACCTATAATTCACCCCTCCACTTT.

This chain joins TRBV18 and TRBJ2-1; D may be TRBD1 (6 bases). V lost 0 bases to trimming and J lost 2 bases, with 11 bases between them. This CDR3 has 16 amino acids. CDR1 and CDR2 from the germline V gene are KGHSH and LQKENI. As DNA, the CDR3 is TGTGCCAGCTCACCACCGTGGGGGCAGGCCTACAATGAGCAGTTCTTC. Residues: CASSPPWGQAYNEQFF.

The J gene is TRBJ1-2, the V gene TRBV11-2; D possibly corresponds to TRBD1 (5 bases). V dropped 8 bases and J dropped 0 bases, with 28 bases sitting between them. The CDR3 totals 19 residues. Germline values: CDR1 SGHAT, CDR2 FQNNGV. The CDR3 loop reads CASPNKGGARERANYGYTF. CDR3 sequence (DNA): TGTGCCAGCCCCAACAAAGGCGGGGCGCGGGAGAGGGCTAACTATGGCTACACCTTC.

The chain has TRBV11-3 and TRBJ2-3, with TRBD2 identical over 7 bases. There are 15 residues in the CDR3. The V gene end was trimmed by 3 bases and the J gene end by 5 bases; junction bases not matched to a gene: 8. Germline CDR1 and CDR2: SGHNT and YENEEA. CDR3 loop: CASSLLQRGEDTQYF. CDR3 DNA sequence: TGTGCCAGCAGCTTGCTACAGCGGGGTGAAGATACGCAGTATTTT. Variable domain in full (rest from reference TRBV11-3 and TRBJ2-3): EAGVVQSPRYKIIEKKQPVAFWCNPISGHNTLYWYLQNLGQGPELLIRYENEEAVDDSQLPKDRFSAERLKGVDSTLKIQPAELGDSAVYLCASSLLQRGEDTQYFGPGTRLTVL.

The chain is built from TRBV4-1 and TRBJ1-2; D is perhaps TRBD1 (5 bases). V gave up 0 bases and J gave up 4 bases, with 12 bases separating them. CDR1 and CDR2 (germline): MGHRA, YSYEKL. The CDR3 sequence is 15 residues long. The CDR3 DNA sequence: TGCGCCAGCAGCCAAGATCCAGGGCATACCTATGGCTACACCTTC. It translates to CASSQDPGHTYGYTF.

The chain carries TRBV7-2 and TRBJ2-3; TRBD2 matches at 8 bases. The CDR3 is 15 amino acids. In germline, CDR1 is SGHTA, CDR2 FQGNSA. The junction had 8 bases not matched to a gene; V was cut back by 7 bases and J by 2 bases. The CDR3 sequence is CASTESGSITDTQYF. The CDR3 region has the DNA TGTGCCAGCACCGAAAGCGGGAGTATCACAGATACGCAGTATTTT. The entire variable domain, with the rest obtained from reference TRBV7-2 and TRBJ2-3, is as follows: GAGVSQSPSNKVTEKGKDVELRCDPISGHTALYWYRQSLGQGLEFLIYFQGNSAPDKSGLPSDRFSAERTGGSVSTLTIQRTQQEDSAVYLCASTESGSITDTQYFGPGTRLTVL.

This chain links TRBV5-4 with TRBJ2-3; 10 nucleotides line up with TRBD2. The germline gives CDR1 SGHNT, CDR2 YYREEE (reference sequence). V trimming: 4 bases; J trimming: 6 bases; junction bases outside the gene matches: 2. This CDR3 comprises 13 residues. The CDR3 protein is CASSLAGVDTQYF. In nucleotides, the CDR3 is TGTGCCAGCAGCCTAGCGGGAGTTGATACGCAGTATTTT.

CDR3 sequence (DNA): TGTGCCAGCTCGGCGGACAGGAACACTGAAGCTTTCTTT. It specifies CASSADRNTEAFF. The chain carries TRBV18 and TRBJ1-1; perhaps TRBD1 as D (6 bases). Germline V gives CDR1 KGHSH, CDR2 LQKENI. V lost 6 bases and J lost 1, with 9 bases in between. There are 13 residues in the CDR3.

The chain links TRBV28 to TRBJ1-6, with 7 bases fitting TRBD1. The CDR3 is 15 amino acids. Per the germline V gene, CDR1 is MDHEN and CDR2 is SYDVKM. The trim removed 7 bases at V and 9 bases at J, leaving 12 bases unmatched. This CDR3 is CASKTLQGNGSPLHF. DNA for the CDR3: TGTGCCAGCAAAACACTACAGGGGAACGGTTCACCCCTCCACTTT.

The sample holds one count of this clone. The chain links TRBV30 to TRBJ2-5; D uncertain. CDR3 length: 13 amino acids. The V gene lost 1 base and the J gene lost 4 bases, with 10 bases spanning the gap. Germline CDR1 GTSNPN, CDR2 SVGIG (reference sequence). The CDR3 is CAWSGLVRETQYF. CDR3 bases: TGTGCCTGGAGTGGGCTAGTGAGAGAGACCCAGTACTTC.

The chain combines TRBV18 with TRBJ2-1; a weak D match, TRBD2 (6 bases). V lost 6 bases, J lost 5 bases, and 17 bases lay in between. Germline CDR1 and CDR2: KGHSH and LQKENI. CDR3 size: 15 residues. CDR3 nucleotide sequence: TGTGCCAGCTCCAAAGGAGTAGCGGAGCACAATGAGCAGTTCTTC. It translates to CASSKGVAEHNEQFF. Together with reference TRBV18 and TRBJ2-1, the CDR3 gives the full variable domain: NAGVMQNPRHLVRRRGQEARLRCSPMKGHSHVYWYRQLPEEGLKFMVYLQKENIIDESGMPKERFSAEFPKEGPSILRIQQVVRGDSAAYFCASSKGVAEHNEQFFGPGTRLTVL.

Turning to this clone: Other nucleotide sequences from this sample produce the same CDR3. The rearrangement uses TRBV11-3 and TRBJ2-3; D might be TRBD1 (5 bases). Germline CDR1 is SGHNT and CDR2 is YENEEA. Trimming shortened V by 5 bases and J by 3 bases, and 9 bases separated the two germline ends. This CDR3 has 13 amino acids. The CDR3 DNA sequence: TGTGCCAGCAGCCGCAGGGTGACAGATACGCAGTATTTT. It translates to CASSRRVTDTQYF.

The chain carries TRBV7-8 and TRBJ1-4; 8 positions agree with TRBD1. CDR1 and CDR2 (germline): SGHVS, FQNEAQ. V shed 5 bases, J shed 3 bases, and the junction held 17 bases outside the gene matches. The CDR3 loop spans 19 amino acids. The CDR3: CASSLGRWFAGQANEKLFF. In nucleotides, the CDR3 is TGTGCCAGCAGCCTCGGGCGTTGGTTTGCGGGACAGGCTAATGAAAAACTGTTTTTT. Supplemented by reference TRBV7-8 and TRBJ1-4, the full variable domain reads GAGVSQSPRYKVAKRGQDVALRCDPISGHVSLFWYQQALGQGPEFLTYFQNEAQLDKSGLPSDRFFAERPEGSVSTLKIQRTQQEDSAVYLCASSLGRWFAGQANEKLFFGSGTQLSVL.

This chain uses TRBV4-3 with TRBJ2-7; tentatively, D is TRBD1 (6 bases). V was trimmed by 1 base and J by 2 bases, leaving 9 bases between them. This CDR3 is built from 14 residues. The V gene's germline CDR1 is LGHNA and CDR2 YSLEER. The CDR3 DNA is TGCGCCAGCAGCCAAGTAGGACAGACCTACGAGCAGTACTTC. Translation gives CASSQVGQTYEQYF.

The chain uses TRBV5-6 and TRBJ1-2; maybe TRBD1 (5 bases). Looked up from germline, CDR1 is SGHDT and CDR2 is YYEEEE. V was pared by 4 bases and J by 6 bases, with 10 bases between. CDR3 length: 12 residues. CDR3 DNA: TGTGCCAGCAGCCTGGGGGGGGATGGCTACACCTTC. This codes for CASSLGGDGYTF.

This clone has only one observation. V gene TRBV12-3 or TRBV12-4 combines with J gene TRBJ1-1, with a tentative D call TRBD1 (5 bases). This CDR3 is built from 12 residues. Trimming stripped 10 bases from V and 6 bases from J, with 15 bases between. The CDR3 reads CATPRGVPEAFF. CDR3 DNA: TGTGCCACCCCGCGGGGGGTCCCTGAAGCTTTCTTT.

Here the CDR3 reads CASSSSGSSYEQYF. For the CDR3, the DNA is TGCGCCAGCAGCTCTTCGGGATCTTCCTACGAGCAGTACTTC. The J gene is TRBJ2-7, the V gene TRBV5-1, with D perhaps matching TRBD2 (5 bases). V gave up 3 bases and J gave up 1 base, with 11 bases separating them. This CDR3 has 14 residues. Germline values: CDR1 SGHRS, CDR2 YFSETQ.

The rearrangement joins TRBV7-9 to TRBJ1-6, with a weak D call TRBD1 (6 bases). The CDR3 has 14 residues. V was cut by 1 base and J by 7 bases, with 8 bases left in between. Per germline, CDR1 SEHNR and CDR2 FQNEAQ (reference sequence). The CDR3 loop reads CASSLGTDNSPLHF. In DNA, the CDR3 is TGTGCCAGCAGCTTAGGGACAGACAATTCACCCCTCCACTTT.

The rearrangement links TRBV5-1 to TRBJ2-1, with D perhaps matching TRBD1 (6 bases). This CDR3 spans 16 amino acids. Germline V gene lookup returns CDR1 SGHRS and CDR2 YFSETQ. V was cut by 0 bases and J by 3 bases, with 13 bases left in between. CDR3 in DNA: TGCGCCAGCAGCTTGGGTTCCAGGGGAGTCTACAATGAGCAGTTCTTC. Residues: CASSLGSRGVYNEQFF.

The CDR3 is CATLSSYNEQFF. The CDR3 DNA reads as TGTGCCACCCTAAGCTCCTACAATGAGCAGTTCTTC. This rearrangement joins TRBV24-1 to TRBJ2-1; no reliable D call. V lost 9 bases, J lost 0 bases, and 5 bases lay in between. The CDR3 covers 12 residues. Germline CDR1 and CDR2: KGHDR and SFDVKD.

There are a few counts of this clone. This chain connects TRBV6-2 or TRBV6-3 to TRBJ1-1; TRBD1 aligns across 9 bases. J was trimmed by 1 base and V by 3 bases; bases with no gene match: 9. Germline V gene data show CDR1 as MNHEY and CDR2 as SVGEGT. The CDR3 totals 17 residues. The CDR3 DNA follows: TGTGCCAGCAGTTATTGGGGACAGGGTAGAAGGAACACTGAAGCTTTCTTT. It encodes CASSYWGQGRRNTEAFF.